This TCR beta chain was documented in a study of blood T cell repertoires in COVID-19. About the research overall: The United States, Italy and Spain were the sources of the acute and convalescent COVID-19 samples. The cDNA or gDNA used as material had been derived from T cells, B-cell-depleted T cells, or PBMCs.

In the original analysis: Estimated nucleated cell counts came from reference gene primer amplification. Clones were read by immunoSEQ multiplex PCR, and TCRdb kept only the in-frame ones, dropping some. D and trimming come from the DNA, and the V and J calls and clone size come from that table. The sample shows 250,000 or so clones, around 80% of them seen only once. The receptor was isolated from a man between 60 and 75 years old with acute or convalescent COVID-19. The sequencing input was peripheral blood.

The chain's CDR3 is CASSYSGTYSYEQYF. The CDR3 bases are TGTGCCAGCAGTTACTCCGGGACTTATTCCTACGAGCAGTACTTC. This sequence joins TRBV6-5 and TRBJ2-7; possible D gene TRBD2, 6 bases. Germline assignment: CDR1 MNHEY and CDR2 SVGAGI. The CDR3 is 15 residues long. Trimming removed 0 bases at V and 1 base at J, with 10 bases between.